What follows are 6 T cell receptor beta chains derived from one specimen sequenced in a study of blood T cell repertoires in COVID-19 (dated by TCRdb to about 2020). Receptor amplification or capture employed the immunoSEQ multiplex PCR assay. Drawn from immuneACCESS, this table holds only the in-frame rearrangements with V and J called that TCRdb kept. Clones are partly lost; checked studies trace under half to an unresolved V gene and leave the rest unexplained. The sample includes around 130,000 clones, with under 95% observed a single time. The ten largest clones add up to approximately 3.7% of the sample. The sequenced sample was peripheral blood. The receptor set was obtained from a man aged 50-60 years with active COVID-19.

This chain connects TRBV27 to TRBJ1-1, with 10 bases that match TRBD1. Germline CDR1 reads MNHEY; CDR2 reads SMNVEV (reference sequence). The CDR3 extends over 15 amino acids. With V trimmed by 8 bases and J by 4 bases, 10 bases remained unmatched. CDR3: CASLRGGTGVTEAFF. CDR3 coding DNA: TGTGCCAGCCTCCGAGGCGGGACAGGGGTCACTGAAGCTTTCTTT.

This clone showed up just a few times. The chain is built from TRBV5-1 and TRBJ1-6; weak D call: TRBD1 (6 bases). The CDR3 runs 14 residues. The V gene's germline CDR1 is SGHRS and CDR2 YFSETQ. The ends were cut back, 0 bases at V and 5 bases at J, with 6 bases in the middle. Here the CDR3 DNA reads TGCGCCAGCAGCTTGGGACAGGATAATTCACCCCTCCACTTT. It is translated as CASSLGQDNSPLHF.

CDR3 in DNA: TGTGCCAGTAGTAAGACTAGCGGAATCTACAATGAGCAGTTCTTC. Translating it yields CASSKTSGIYNEQFF. The J gene is TRBJ2-1, the V gene TRBV19, with 9 bases aligning to TRBD2. This CDR3 contains 15 residues. The V and J ends lost 4 bases and 3 bases, in that order; junction bases with no gene match: 4. Germline V lookup: CDR1 LNHDA, CDR2 SQIVND (reference sequence).

J is TRBJ2-1 and V is TRBV5-1, with TRBD1 matching over 11 bases. The V and J ends lost 1 base and 9 bases, in that order; junction bases with no gene match: 6. This CDR3 is built from 15 residues. CDR1 is SGHRS and CDR2 is YFSETQ in the germline V gene. The CDR3 loop reads CASSLPGQGGSEQFF. The CDR3 DNA follows: TGCGCCAGCAGCTTGCCGGGACAGGGGGGTAGTGAGCAGTTCTTC.

The chain couples TRBV5-1 to TRBJ2-5, with 10 bases lining up with TRBD2. Germline lookup yields CDR1 SGHRS and CDR2 YFSETQ. The CDR3 is 15 amino acids. The ends lost 2 bases at V and 4 bases at J; junction bases unmatched: 5. CDR3 amino acids: CASSFSGGQGETQYF. In nucleotides, the CDR3 is TGCGCCAGCAGCTTTAGCGGGGGGCAAGGAGAGACCCAGTACTTC. Complete variable domain (other parts from reference TRBV5-1 and TRBJ2-5): KAGVTQTPRYLIKTRGQQVTLSCSPISGHRSVSWYQQTPGQGLQFLFEYFSETQRNKGNFPGRFSGRQFSNSRSEMNVSTLELGDSALYLCASSFSGGQGETQYFGPGTRLLVL.

V usage is TRBV6-5 and J usage is TRBJ2-1, with D hard to call. The ends were cut back, 6 bases at V and 6 bases at J, with 9 bases in the middle. CDR1 and CDR2 from the germline V gene are MNHEY and SVGAGI. The CDR3 loop spans 12 amino acids. The CDR3 region is CASRGLVNEQFF. Written as DNA, the CDR3 is TGTGCCAGCAGGGGCCTGGTCAATGAGCAGTTCTTC.